The sequence of this T cell receptor (beta chain) was determined in a study of blood T cell repertoires in COVID-19. As for the study in general: Researchers got acute and convalescent COVID-19 samples from the United States, Italy and Spain. The analysed material was cDNA or gDNA that came from T cells, B-cell-depleted T cells, or PBMCs.

This clone was observed a single time. Measured with immunoSEQ multiplex PCR; TCRdb has only the in-frame clones, and not every one. The table lists 110,000 to 150,000 clones, more than 75% of them singletons, with more than 5% in the top ten. The CDR3 covers 15 residues. V was shortened by 5 bases and J by 3 bases, with 14 bases between the two germline ends. The germline gives CDR1 MNHEY, CDR2 SMNVEV (reference sequence). The sequenced material came from peripheral blood. The V call is TRBV27, the J call TRBJ1-5, with D perhaps TRBD1 (6 bases). The sequence was obtained from a human donor in a cohort sampled during active COVID-19. CDR3 nucleotide sequence: TGTGCCAGCAGTGTCTCCGGGACACACAATCAGCCCCAGCATTTT. Encoded protein: CASSVSGTHNQPQHF.